The present T cell receptor (beta chain) was sequenced within a study of blood T cell repertoires in COVID-19. Germline-derived CDR1 and CDR2 are SEHNR and FQNEAQ (reference sequence). The CDR3 length is 13 residues. With 9 bases removed from V and 7 bases from J, the gap between germline ends came to 15 bases. Assay: immunoSEQ multiplex PCR; the TCRdb copy retains only in-frame clones and omits some. The sample consists of under 200,000 clones, around 83% of them appearing once. The sample was peripheral blood. The sequence derives from a woman aged 40-49 years with acute or convalescent COVID-19. The rearrangement uses TRBV7-9 and TRBJ2-2; D unresolved. The CDR3 reads CASYSLVYGELFF. CDR3 nucleotide sequence: TGTGCCAGTTACTCCTTAGTTTACGGGGAGCTGTTTTTT.